This T cell receptor beta chain stems from a study of regulatory T cells in long-lasting Graves disease (dated by TCRdb to about 2021). At the level of the whole study: Persistent Graves' disease meant more than 5 years of antithyroid drug treatment with TSH receptor autoantibodies that stayed positive. Persistent Graves' disease patients were compared with newly diagnosed Graves' disease patients by peripheral blood TCR sequencing and RNA sequencing. The study was conducted in China and was registered as a clinical trial. A total of some 35 samples underwent TCR sequencing, from about 13 patients with persistent Graves' disease and 20 or so patients with newly diagnosed Graves' disease. On average, persistent Graves' disease patients in the clinical cohort had been on antithyroid drugs for about 9.3 years.

There are 13 amino acids in the CDR3, from cysteine to phenylalanine inclusive. Only the CDR3 part of the read is kept: 39 bases, read in frame from the first base. The germline V gene specifies MDHEN as CDR1 and SYDVKM as CDR2. V gives up 6 bases and J gives up 7 bases, and the segment between their germline ends measures 12 bases. The time point label here, explained by the study, means: persistent/refractory GD, antithyroid drugs over 5 years with positive TRAb. RNA was extracted from PBMCs in TRIzol for both TCR sequencing and RNA sequencing. Graves' disease was diagnosed according to American Thyroid Association guidelines. The patients came from an endocrinology department in Xi'an, China. From each patient, 8 to 10 milliliters of peripheral blood was collected into an EDTA anticoagulant tube. Ficoll Paque Plus density gradient separation was used to isolate PBMCs, and no additional T cell sorting was done. An Agilent 2100 Bioanalyzer and agarose gel were used to check RNA quality, while a NanoDrop 2000 measured RNA concentration.

What the research found in general, with its limitations: Because the primary lesion, thyroid tissue, could not be accessed, the study looked at peripheral blood alone. The authors acknowledged the small sample size as a limitation that may reduce accuracy. Lower TCR Shannon entropy and fewer highly expanded clones were observed in persistent Graves' disease patients than in newly diagnosed patients, which suggested clonal expansion. Persistent patients shared more public clonotypes among themselves (fewer than 3,000) than newly diagnosed patients did (about 970). TRBV28, TRBJ1-2 and TRBJ2-5 were preferentially used in persistent disease, while TRBV20-1 and TRBJ2-1 were favored in newly diagnosed disease. Sequencing and analysis were limited to the TCR beta chain.

Libraries came from multiplex PCR. Sequencing used an Illumina HiSeq 4000. CDR3 regions were amplified by Arm-PCR with iRepertoire HTBI primers to construct TCR beta libraries. Before sequencing, the PCR products went through gel purification. In the paper's pipeline: Gene usage analysis of CDR3 amino acid clonotypes used the approximately 56 TRBV and 11 to 15 TRBJ segments found across samples. Filtered high-quality paired reads were merged into contigs using COPE and FqMerger. Contigs were aligned with BLAST to IMGT TRBV, TRBD and TRBJ reference genes, and CDR3 was defined per IMGT. Any clonotype with a frequency above 0.1% was classified as a highly expanded clone. Shannon entropy served as the measure of repertoire diversity, while the Gini coefficient captured V-J evenness. A clonotype was considered public if more than one individual shared it. TCRdb itself trimmed the public reads at Q25 with fastp, ran MiXCR and retained productive beta chains. Every distinct CDR3 protein forms one entry, paired with its most common genes and DNA. For this entry, the V and J calls and clone size follow TCRdb and not the study's own pipeline. Within this sample are hundreds of thousands of distinct CDR3 sequences, with 25% to 35% of them counted one time only. 42% of the sample is in the top ten clones.

As regards this clonotype: The antigen it recognizes is unknown. One base away there is no much larger clone; base qualities are not given.

The input for sequencing was peripheral blood mononuclear cells (PBMCs), taken when the disease was refractory, from a patient treated with antithyroid drugs. The sequence joins TRBV28 to TRBJ1-4, with the D gene not confidently named. The origin of this receptor is a female donor with Graves disease. The CDR3 reads as follows: CASRLGAVEKLFF. In nucleotide form, the sequence is TGTGCCAGCAGACTTGGTGCAGTTGAAAAACTGTTTTTT.